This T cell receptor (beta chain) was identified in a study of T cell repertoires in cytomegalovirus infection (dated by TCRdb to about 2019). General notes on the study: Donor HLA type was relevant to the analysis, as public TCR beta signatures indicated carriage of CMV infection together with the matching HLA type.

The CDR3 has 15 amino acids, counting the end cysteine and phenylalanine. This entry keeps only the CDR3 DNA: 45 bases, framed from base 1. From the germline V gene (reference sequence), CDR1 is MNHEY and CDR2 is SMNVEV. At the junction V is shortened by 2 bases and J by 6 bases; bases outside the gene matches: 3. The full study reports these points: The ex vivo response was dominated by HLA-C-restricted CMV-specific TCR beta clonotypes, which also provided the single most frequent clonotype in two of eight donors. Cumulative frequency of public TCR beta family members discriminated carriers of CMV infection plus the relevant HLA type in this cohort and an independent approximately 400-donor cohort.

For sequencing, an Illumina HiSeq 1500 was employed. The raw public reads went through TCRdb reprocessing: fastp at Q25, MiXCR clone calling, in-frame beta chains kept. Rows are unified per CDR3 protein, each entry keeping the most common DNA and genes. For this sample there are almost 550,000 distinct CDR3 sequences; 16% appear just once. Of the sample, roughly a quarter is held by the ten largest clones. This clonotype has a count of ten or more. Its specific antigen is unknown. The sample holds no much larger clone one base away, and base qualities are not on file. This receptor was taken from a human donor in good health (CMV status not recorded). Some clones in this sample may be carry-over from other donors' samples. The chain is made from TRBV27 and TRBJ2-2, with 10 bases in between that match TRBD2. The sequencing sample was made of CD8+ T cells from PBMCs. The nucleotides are TGTGCCAGCAGTTTACTAGCGGGAGATGCCGGGGAGCTGTTTTTT. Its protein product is CASSLLAGDAGELFF.